These T cell receptor beta chains were read from a single sample in a study of blood T cell repertoires in COVID-19. Libraries were prepared by immunoSEQ multiplex PCR; TCRdb keeps only in-frame clonotypes and omits some of them. This sample has just under 95,000 clones, with 80% found just once. The sequencing sample was made of peripheral blood. These receptors all come from a man between 45 and 60 years old who had recovered from COVID-19. The CDR3 runs from the conserved cysteine through the conserved F or W.

V: TRBV29-1
CDR3: CSVEGVRGYEQYF

V: TRBV6-1
CDR3: CASSDPRAGVYNEQFF

V: TRBV7-2
CDR3: CASSFSGSWTGELFF

V: TRBV6-6
CDR3: CASSPRQGSTEAFF

V: TRBV5-1
CDR3: CASSPDRGQQPQHF

V: TRBV5-8
CDR3: CASSSTRTGAYTGELFF

V: TRBV19
CDR3: CASRVGAVWNGNQPQHF

V: TRBV7-9
CDR3: CASSLYGSYEQYF

V: TRBV4-1
CDR3: CASSQDISGRDEQYF

V: TRBV7-9
CDR3: CASRPVQETQYF

V: TRBV7-2
CDR3: CASSPGGFPRGTQYF

V: TRBV6-2/TRBV6-3
CDR3: CASSRASTGGGETQYF

V: TRBV3-1/TRBV3-2
CDR3: CASSQGSRGYGEQFF

V: TRBV15
CDR3: CATSRDLLAGGSEQYF

V: TRBV5-5
CDR3: CASSVDRVNAEAFF

V: TRBV7-2
CDR3: CASSLALSRYSNQPQHF

V: TRBV7-2
CDR3: CASSLGRLRGETQYF

V: TRBV6-2/TRBV6-3
CDR3: CASSPYRAGVNTGELFF

V: TRBV19
CDR3: CASKISTGPNTEAFF

V: TRBV28
CDR3: CASSFLLAGVEQYF

V: TRBV28
CDR3: CASEVDRVARGTEAFF

V: TRBV7-2
CDR3: CASSSTGRGSPLHF

V: TRBV2
CDR3: CAATSGRGNEQFF

V: TRBV9
CDR3: CASSTRAEGQGGYTF

V: TRBV30
CDR3: CASDRGTMNTEAFF

V: TRBV5-1
CDR3: CASSWQGNGYTEAFF

V: TRBV6-5
CDR3: CASFSGTTIYEQYF

V: TRBV14
CDR3: CASSQGTGSFGEKLFF

V: TRBV25-1
CDR3: CASSELTDFQETQYF

V: TRBV18
CDR3: CASSPPTGYGYTF

V: TRBV2
CDR3: CASRGDRGTNEKLFF

V: TRBV11-3
CDR3: CASSLQGFRNEQFF

V: TRBV9
CDR3: CASSVGGLAGGANTEAFF

V: TRBV7-8
CDR3: CASSSMSRGTNTEAFF

V: TRBV7-9
CDR3: CASSLVRGLAPGPQHF

V: TRBV5-3
CDR3: CARISLLQGGSTEAFF

V: TRBV6-2/TRBV6-3
CDR3: CASSGHLNTEAFF

V: TRBV10-3
CDR3: CAISATRGLQSSYEQYF

V: TRBV5-1
CDR3: CASSASGTALNEKLFF

V: TRBV5-6
CDR3: CASSLSQGTRQPQHF

V: TRBV27
CDR3: CASSSRDTFSEQYF

V: TRBV2
CDR3: CASSGVYSNQPQHF

V: TRBV28
CDR3: CASSFSTEQYF

V: TRBV5-1
CDR3: CASSLLGTGEETQYF

V: TRBV14
CDR3: CASSQGTTSGANVLTF

V: TRBV24-1
CDR3: CATSDLSINYGYTF

V: TRBV7-2
CDR3: CASSPGTKQFF

V: TRBV7-2
CDR3: CASRQLAGSSYNEQFF

V: TRBV5-4
CDR3: CASSQKQGNQETQYF

V: TRBV24-1
CDR3: CATSEPARGEQYF

V: TRBV18
CDR3: CASSATSGNYEQYF

V: TRBV9
CDR3: CASSVSPHYQETQYF

V: TRBV7-6
CDR3: CASSLQGGAGGSYEQYF

V: TRBV4-1
CDR3: CASSQETGVRSYEQYF

V: TRBV24-1
CDR3: CATSPLRGSYNEQFF

V: TRBV3-1/TRBV3-2
CDR3: CASSQGRDAFF

V: TRBV24-1
CDR3: CATSDYDWTSGSYEQYF

V: TRBV5-5
CDR3: CASGTEAYEQYF

V: TRBV29-1
CDR3: CSATGTGVEQYF

V: TRBV6-5
CDR3: CASSRGQGGTDTQYF